This entry is about one T cell receptor beta chain. The PCR had 60 Vbeta and 13 Jbeta primers. Libraries were prepared by immunoSEQ multiplex PCR; TCRdb keeps only in-frame clonotypes and omits some of them. The profile shows some 200,000 clones, less than 85% of them singletons. The germline V gene has CDR1 SGDLS and CDR2 YYNGEE. The CDR3 extends over 16 amino acids. V lost 2 bases and J lost 5; bases outside the gene matches: 11. These data come from a study of cytomegalovirus exposure and HLA in healthy donors. This chain uses TRBV9 with TRBJ2-3; 7 bases fit TRBD2. Material: PBMCs. The receptor's source is a boy aged 5-17 years in good health and CMV-seronegative. The CDR3 DNA reads as TGTGCCAGCAGCGTTTCCTCGGGGGGAGGAATAGATACGCAGTATTTT. As protein: CASSVSSGGGIDTQYF.